Listed here are 21 T cell receptor beta chains from one sample, sequenced in a study of control samples from healthy donors and cancer patients. Method: immunoSEQ multiplex PCR; TCRdb's copy keeps in-frame clones and lacks some. The sample lists about 140,000 clones, about 91% occurring once. Sequenced material: blood. These TCRs come from a man aged 25 to 45 in good health.

The sample holds one count of this clone. The V call is TRBV14, the J call TRBJ2-2; D is unresolved. Trimming removed 1 base at V and 8 bases at J, with 8 bases between. Germline V gives CDR1 SGHDN, CDR2 FVKESK. The CDR3 totals 13 residues. The DNA of the CDR3 is TGTGCCAGCAGCCAAGTTCGGAGTGGGGAGCTGTTTTTT. Translating gives CASSQVRSGELFF.

As concerns this clone: The same CDR3 arises from other DNA sequences in this sample as well. The chain uses TRBV5-8 and TRBJ1-4; 9 bases fit TRBD1. J gave up 8 bases and V 1 base, and 9 bases lay outside the gene matches. The CDR3 is 16 amino acids. The germline gives CDR1 SGHTS, CDR2 YDEGEE. Written as DNA, the CDR3 is TGTGCCAGCAGCTTGCGACCGGGACAGGGACGGGAAAAACTGTTTTTT. Translated, it gives CASSLRPGQGREKLFF.

The J gene is TRBJ1-1, the V gene TRBV14; D is undetermined. V was cut by 4 bases and J by 7 bases, with 7 bases left in between. The CDR3 totals 11 residues. The germline CDR1 and CDR2 sequences are SGHDN and FVKESK. The CDR3 DNA is TGTGCCAGCAGCCCCCGGTTTGAAGCTTTCTTT. It is translated as CASSPRFEAFF.

CDR3 coding DNA: TGTGCCAGCAGCCAAGTTGGGGACCGCTACGAGCAGTACTTC. Protein sequence: CASSQVGDRYEQYF. The chain is built from TRBV14 and TRBJ2-7; D possibly matches TRBD1 or TRBD2 (5 bases each). Between the trimmed V and J ends, which lost 1 base and 3 bases, there was a span of 10 bases. Germline loops: CDR1 SGHDN, CDR2 FVKESK. CDR3 size: 14 residues.

The rearrangement links TRBV27 to TRBJ1-2; 8 bases fit TRBD1. In germline, CDR1 is MNHEY, CDR2 SMNVEV (reference sequence). Trimming removed 9 bases from V and 6 bases from J; junction bases left unmatched: 12. This CDR3 contains 14 residues. The CDR3 loop is CASSGQGVSDGYTF. Here the CDR3 DNA reads TGTGCCAGTTCAGGACAGGGAGTTAGCGATGGCTACACCTTC.

This chain connects TRBV28 to TRBJ2-7; the match to TRBD1 covers 9 bases. The J call may be wrong; the DNA end is better matched by TRBJ2-1. The CDR3 extends over 16 amino acids. Per the germline V gene, CDR1 is MDHEN and CDR2 is SYDVKM. The CDR3 protein is CASSPYAGQGGNEQFF. CDR3 coding DNA: TGTGCCAGCAGTCCTTACGCGGGACAGGGCGGCAATGAGCAGTTCTTC.

V gene TRBV2 combines with J gene TRBJ1-4; 8 bases map to TRBD1. CDR3 size: 12 residues. Germline V gene sequence: CDR1 SNHLY, CDR2 FYNNEI. Trimming removed 6 bases from V and 7 bases from J; junction bases left unmatched: 1. The CDR3 DNA sequence: TGTGCCAGCAGGGACAGGGTTGAAAAACTGTTTTTT. It codes for CASRDRVEKLFF.

This rearrangement joins TRBV27 to TRBJ1-1; D may be TRBD1 (6 bases). The CDR3 covers 15 residues. Germline V CDR1 and CDR2: MNHEY, SMNVEV (reference sequence). Trimming stripped 5 bases from V and 3 bases from J, with 16 bases between. This chain's CDR3 is CASSPHVGADTEAFF. The CDR3 bases are TGTGCCAGCAGTCCGCATGTGGGGGCCGACACTGAAGCTTTCTTT.

This clone was counted a few times. This chain connects TRBV7-2 to TRBJ2-7; D may match TRBD1 or TRBD2 (5 bases each). In germline, CDR1 is SGHTA, CDR2 FQGNSA. CDR3 size: 13 residues. The V end lost 4 bases, the J end lost 6 bases, and 13 bases lay between the germline ends. The CDR3 reads CASSSRGWSEQYF. Written as DNA, the CDR3 is TGTGCCAGCAGCTCACGGGGCTGGAGCGAGCAGTACTTC. The full variable domain, its missing parts supplied by reference TRBV7-2 and TRBJ2-7, is GAGVSQSPSNKVTEKGKDVELRCDPISGHTALYWYRQSLGQGLEFLIYFQGNSAPDKSGLPSDRFSAERTGGSVSTLTIQRTQQEDSAVYLCASSSRGWSEQYFGPGTRLTVT.

In DNA, the CDR3 is TGTGCTAGTGGTTTGGGTTCAGGGACCGGCGAGCAGTACTTC. It is translated as CASGLGSGTGEQYF. The chain combines TRBV12-5 with TRBJ2-7, with D perhaps matching TRBD1 or TRBD2 (5 bases each). The CDR3 is made up of 14 amino acids. V was clipped by 1 base and J by 6 bases, with 13 bases between them. Germline values: CDR1 LGHNT, CDR2 FRNRAP. The variable domain in full, completed from reference TRBV12-5 and TRBJ2-7, reads DARVTQTPRHKVTEMGQEVTMRCQPILGHNTVFWYRQTMMQGLELLAYFRNRAPLDDSGMPKDRFSAEMPDATLATLKIQPSEPRDSAVYFCASGLGSGTGEQYFGPGTRLTVT.

The J gene is TRBJ2-2, the V gene TRBV6-6; the match to TRBD2 covers 11 bases. The length of the CDR3 is 16 residues. Germline V gene sequence: CDR1 MNHNY, CDR2 SVGAGI (reference sequence). V lost 8 bases, J lost 0 bases, and 5 bases stayed unmatched. CDR3 in amino acids: CASGTSGSANTGELFF. The CDR3 DNA is TGTGCCAGCGGGACTAGCGGTTCGGCGAACACCGGGGAGCTGTTTTTT.

V is TRBV27 and J is TRBJ2-7; maybe TRBD1 (5 bases). There are 14 residues in the CDR3. Germline V gives CDR1 MNHEY, CDR2 SMNVEV (reference sequence). V was cut by 3 bases and J by 2 bases, with 11 bases left in between. The CDR3: CASSFAQGAYEQYF. Written as DNA, the CDR3 is TGTGCCAGCAGTTTTGCCCAAGGGGCCTACGAGCAGTACTTC.

This rearrangement joins TRBV5-4 to TRBJ2-3, with D perhaps assigned TRBD1 or TRBD2 (5 bases each). The germline V gene encodes CDR1 SGHNT and CDR2 YYREEE (reference sequence). CDR3 length: 14 amino acids. V was clipped by 4 bases and J by 5 bases, with 14 bases between them. Written as DNA, the CDR3 is TGTGCCAGCAGCCAGGGACCAACCTTAGATACGCAGTATTTT. Translated: CASSQGPTLDTQYF.

The V gene is TRBV5-4, the J gene TRBJ1-1; the match to TRBD1 covers 9 bases. The germline gives CDR1 SGHNT, CDR2 YYREEE (reference sequence). Trimming cost V 0 bases and J 3 bases; bases outside gene matches: 3. The CDR3 consists of 15 residues. The CDR3 is CASSLVGQGHTEAFF. The CDR3 coding sequence is TGTGCCAGCAGCTTGGTGGGACAGGGTCACACTGAAGCTTTCTTT.

The chain combines TRBV7-7 with TRBJ2-3, with TRBD2 matching over 8 bases. Germline CDR1 is SSHAT and CDR2 is FNYEAQ (reference sequence). The CDR3 loop spans 14 amino acids. J gave up 4 bases and V 5 bases, and 5 bases lay outside the gene matches. CDR3 DNA sequence: TGTGCCAGCAGCATTAGCGGGATCTCAGATACGCAGTATTTT. It yields the protein CASSISGISDTQYF.

The chain is built from TRBV6-5 and TRBJ2-1; perhaps TRBD1 as D (5 bases). The germline V and J ends were trimmed by 0 bases and 7 bases, with 7 bases remaining between them. Per germline, CDR1 MNHEY and CDR2 SVGAGI. The CDR3 sequence is 13 residues long. CDR3 bases: TGTGCCAGCAGTTACTCCAACAGGAATGAGCAGTTCTTC. Residues: CASSYSNRNEQFF.

This clone was seen just once. The chain uses TRBV7-8 and TRBJ2-7; 7 nucleotides line up with TRBD2. V dropped 5 bases and J dropped 6; count of bases not matched to a gene: 4. Germline V gives CDR1 SGHVS, CDR2 FQNEAQ. The CDR3 has 12 residues. The CDR3 DNA follows: TGTGCCAGCAGCGCCGGGGGGATCGAGCAGTACTTC. It yields the protein CASSAGGIEQYF.

The chain combines TRBV9 with TRBJ2-3; no clear D gene. The CDR3 is 18 amino acids. Trimming removed 3 bases at V and 0 bases at J, with 20 bases between. Germline assignment: CDR1 SGDLS and CDR2 YYNGEE. The CDR3 is CASSASFSVNSSTDTQYF. Written as DNA, the CDR3 is TGTGCCAGCAGCGCCTCTTTCTCCGTAAACTCTAGCACAGATACGCAGTATTTT.

V and J are TRBV19 and TRBJ2-7; 11 positions agree with TRBD1. The CDR3 runs to 15 residues. Trimming at V came to 6 bases and at J to 4 bases, leaving 8 bases not matched to a gene. Germline V lookup: CDR1 LNHDA, CDR2 SQIVND (reference sequence). The CDR3 region has the DNA TGTGCCAGTAGCACCGGGACAGGGGGTTTGTACGAGCAGTACTTC. It specifies CASSTGTGGLYEQYF.

The chain recombines TRBV9 with TRBJ2-3; 7 nucleotides line up with TRBD2. CDR1 and CDR2 (germline): SGDLS, YYNGEE. There are 16 residues in the CDR3. The trim removed 0 bases at V and 2 bases at J, leaving 6 bases unmatched. Written as DNA, the CDR3 is TGTGCCAGCAGCGTAGAGGTAGCGGGCCTCACAGATACGCAGTATTTT. Translated, it gives CASSVEVAGLTDTQYF.

The chain employs TRBV9 and TRBJ2-3; 10 nucleotides match TRBD1. CDR3 length: 15 residues. CDR1 and CDR2 (germline): SGDLS, YYNGEE. V shed 4 bases, J shed 6 bases, and the junction held 8 bases outside the gene matches. DNA of the CDR3: TGTGCCAGCAGCCGGGACAGGGGAGGACAGGATACGCAGTATTTT. Protein product: CASSRDRGGQDTQYF.